These T cell receptor beta chains were read from a single sample in a study of blood T cell repertoires in COVID-19. TCRdb keeps only in-frame clones here, not all; method: immunoSEQ multiplex PCR. The top ten clones hold more than 5% of a sample with roughly 100,000 clones, roughly nine tenths of them seen once. Sequenced input: peripheral blood. These receptors were obtained from a woman in her forties or fifties with COVID-19, enrolled during active disease. Each CDR3 is given with its conserved first and last residue. A D gene is named only where the DNA matches it firmly.

d_call j_call v_call cdr3_nt cdr3_aa
NA TRBJ1-2 TRBV30 TGTGCCTGGAGTCGCCCGGGACACCATATTTACACCTTC CAWSRPGHHIYTF
NA TRBJ1-2 TRBV12-3/TRBV12-4 TGTGCCAGCAGTTTGGGAGGGAACGGTGGCTACACCTTC CASSLGGNGGYTF
NA TRBJ2-3 TRBV9 TGTGCCAGCAGCGTAGACACCGCTAGCACAGATACGCAGTATTTT CASSVDTASTDTQYF
TRBD1 TRBJ2-3 TRBV19 TGTGCCAGTATGGTCCAGGGGGCAGTAGATACGCAGTATTTT CASMVQGAVDTQYF
NA TRBJ1-4 TRBV28 TGTGCCAGCAGAGAAAGGGGAAAAGAAACTAATGAAAAACTGTTTTTT CASRERGKETNEKLFF
NA TRBJ1-2 TRBV3-1/TRBV3-2 TGTGCCAGCAGCCAAGACTCCAGGGGCAGGAGCTACACCTTC CASSQDSRGRSYTF
NA TRBJ2-5 TRBV5-1 TGCGCCAGTGGGCTGAGCAGCACCCAAGAGACCCAGTACTTC CASGLSSTQETQYF
TRBD1 TRBJ1-1 TRBV4-2 TGTGCCAGCAGAGACAGGGTAAACACTGAAGCTTTCTTT CASRDRVNTEAFF
TRBD1 TRBJ2-2 TRBV2 TGTGCCAGCAGGGCGGAAGTAGGGACAGGGCCGACCGGGGAGCTGTTTTTT CASRAEVGTGPTGELFF
NA TRBJ2-5 TRBV5-1 TGCGCCAGCAGCCCGGAGGGGTTCCAAGAGACCCAGTACTTC CASSPEGFQETQYF
NA TRBJ1-6 TRBV9 TGTGCCAGCAGCGTACTGGAGGACAATTCACCCCTCCACTTT CASSVLEDNSPLHF
TRBD1 TRBJ1-2 TRBV4-1 TGCGCCAGCAGCCAACGTACTCCCGGGACAGGGGGCGGCTATGGCTACACCTTC CASSQRTPGTGGGYGYTF
TRBD1 TRBJ1-4 TRBV20-1 TGCAGTGCTAGTTGGACAGGGGGGGGAAAACTGTTTTTT CSASWTGGGKLFF
TRBD1 TRBJ1-6 TRBV3-1/TRBV3-2 TGTGCCAGCAGCCAAGATAGGGGGCTCCACGCACCCCTCCACTTT CASSQDRGLHAPLHF
TRBD1 TRBJ2-2 TRBV6-5 TGTGCCAGCACGGGGACAGGGGGCACCGGGGAGCTGTTTTTT CASTGTGGTGELFF
NA TRBJ1-5 TRBV5-1 TGCGCCAGCAGCTTGGCGGGGTATAGCAATCAGCCCCAGCATTTT CASSLAGYSNQPQHF